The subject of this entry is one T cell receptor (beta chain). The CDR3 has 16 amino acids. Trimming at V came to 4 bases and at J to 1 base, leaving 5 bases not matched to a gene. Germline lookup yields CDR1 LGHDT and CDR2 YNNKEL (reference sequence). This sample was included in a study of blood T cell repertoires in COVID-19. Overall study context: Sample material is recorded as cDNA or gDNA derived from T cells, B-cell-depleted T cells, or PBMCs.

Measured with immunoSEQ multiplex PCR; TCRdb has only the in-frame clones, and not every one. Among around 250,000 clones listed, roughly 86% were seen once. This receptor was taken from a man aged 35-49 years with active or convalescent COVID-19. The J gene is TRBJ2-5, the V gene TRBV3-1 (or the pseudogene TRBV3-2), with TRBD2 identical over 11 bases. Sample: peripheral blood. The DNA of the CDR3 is TGTGCCAGCAGCCTTTACACTAGCGGGAGCCAAGAGACCCAGTACTTC. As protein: CASSLYTSGSQETQYF.